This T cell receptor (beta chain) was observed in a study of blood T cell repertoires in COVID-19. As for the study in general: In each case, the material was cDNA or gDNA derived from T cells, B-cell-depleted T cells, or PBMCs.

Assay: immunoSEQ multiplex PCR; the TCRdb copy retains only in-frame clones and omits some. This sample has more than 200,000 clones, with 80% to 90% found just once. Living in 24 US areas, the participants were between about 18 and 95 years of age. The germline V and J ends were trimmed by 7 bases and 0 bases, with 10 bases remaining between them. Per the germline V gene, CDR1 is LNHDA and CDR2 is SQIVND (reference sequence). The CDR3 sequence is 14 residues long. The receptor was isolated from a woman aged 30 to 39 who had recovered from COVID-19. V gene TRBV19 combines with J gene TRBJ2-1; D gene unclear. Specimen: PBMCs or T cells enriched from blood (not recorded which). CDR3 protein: CASTRSSSYNEQFF. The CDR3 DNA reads TGTGCCAGTACGAGGTCGAGCTCCTACAATGAGCAGTTCTTC. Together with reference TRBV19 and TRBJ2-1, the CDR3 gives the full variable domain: DGGITQSPKYLFRKEGQNVTLSCEQNLNHDAMYWYRQDPGQGLRLIYYSQIVNDFQKGDIAEGYSVSREKKESFPLTVTSAQKNPTAFYLCASTRSSSYNEQFFGPGTRLTVL.